The next 26 T cell receptor beta chains were all read from a single sample in a study of blood T cells in healthy people across ages. A sample-barcoded 5' primer and a J-beta primer mix were used in a second PCR of about 6 to 11 cycles. Each CDR3 protein is one row after TCRdb ran MiXCR on the 5' RACE reads. The data show 700,000 to 1,000,000 distinct CDR3 sequences, under 45% seen once. Sequencing used blood. All receptors derive from a man aged 60 to 75 in good health.

The chain carries TRBV6-5 and TRBJ2-5; the match to TRBD1 covers 10 bases. Germline V gives CDR1 MNHEY, CDR2 SVGAGI. This CDR3 is built from 17 residues. The V gene end was trimmed by 2 bases and the J gene end by 3 bases; junction bases not matched to a gene: 9. This CDR3 reads CASSYGQGETLKETQYF. DNA for the CDR3: TGTGCCAGCAGTTACGGACAGGGGGAAACCCTAAAAGAGACCCAGTACTTC.

The rearrangement links TRBV7-9 to TRBJ1-1, with D maybe TRBD1 (5 bases). This CDR3 comprises 15 residues. The V end lost 2 bases, the J end lost 8 bases, and 18 bases lay between the germline ends. Germline V gives CDR1 SEHNR, CDR2 FQNEAQ (reference sequence). CDR3 in DNA: TGTGCCAGCAGCTTATCGGGCGGGGACTTTCAGGAAGCTTTCTTT. It is translated as CASSLSGGDFQEAFF.

There are a few counts of this clonotype. This sequence joins TRBV12-3 or TRBV12-4 and TRBJ1-1; 8 nucleotides line up with TRBD1. The CDR3 totals 17 residues. The J segment lost 0 bases and the V segment lost 8 bases, leaving 14 bases of the junction unmatched. CDR3 in amino acids: CASGLDRGITLNTEAFF. CDR3 DNA sequence: TGTGCCAGCGGCCTTGACAGGGGAATAACCTTGAACACTGAAGCTTTCTTT.

The chain is built from TRBV20-1 and TRBJ2-1; a weak D match, TRBD1 (5 bases). This CDR3 is built from 13 residues. Germline lookup yields CDR1 DFQATT and CDR2 SNEGSKA (reference sequence). Trimming cost V 0 bases and J 4 bases, with 7 bases left between them. The CDR3 here is CSAREQGYNEQFF. DNA of the CDR3: TGCAGTGCTAGAGAGCAGGGTTACAATGAGCAGTTCTTC.

This clonotype has just a few counts. The chain is built from TRBV9 and TRBJ1-6; D is ambiguous. Trimming cost V 4 bases and J 6 bases, with 11 bases left between them. The germline CDR1 and CDR2 sequences are SGDLS and YYNGEE. There are 14 residues in the CDR3. CDR3 protein: CASSPQLLNSPLHF. The CDR3 nucleotides are TGTGCCAGCAGCCCTCAGCTCCTTAATTCACCCCTCCACTTT.

This sequence joins TRBV6-2 or TRBV6-3 and TRBJ2-7, with 8 bases that match TRBD2. The J call is doubtful: the DNA matches TRBJ2-5 better. CDR3 size: 15 residues. CDR1 MNHEY and CDR2 SVGEGT come from the germline V gene. The CDR3 sequence: CASSSGGPRHETQYF. The CDR3 DNA sequence: TGTGCCAGCAGTTCGGGGGGGCCAAGACACGAGACCCAGTACTTC.

In DNA form, the CDR3 reads TGCGCCAGCAGCTTGGGGAGGGGCGGCGATGAGCAGTTCTTC. This encodes CASSLGRGGDEQFF. This chain links TRBV5-1 with TRBJ2-1, with a tentative D call TRBD2 (6 bases). CDR3 length: 14 residues. Trimming stripped 0 bases from V and 8 bases from J, with 12 bases between. Germline CDR1 SGHRS, CDR2 YFSETQ. The variable domain in full, completed from reference TRBV5-1 and TRBJ2-1, reads KAGVTQTPRYLIKTRGQQVTLSCSPISGHRSVSWYQQTPGQGLQFLFEYFSETQRNKGNFPGRFSGRQFSNSRSEMNVSTLELGDSALYLCASSLGRGGDEQFFGPGTRLTVL.

This chain joins TRBV12-3 or TRBV12-4 and TRBJ2-5, with 9 positions matching TRBD2. After removal of 5 bases from V and 0 bases from J, the junction contained 7 bases not matched to a gene. There are 16 residues in the CDR3. CDR3 nucleotide sequence: TGTGCCAGCAGTCCCCTCGCGGGGGGGTACCAAGAGACCCAGTACTTC. It encodes CASSPLAGGYQETQYF.

In its sample, this clonotype was seen a few times. V and J are TRBV7-3 and TRBJ2-1, with D uncertain. Germline V lookup: CDR1 SGHTA, CDR2 FQGTGA. This CDR3 has 12 residues. The V end was cut by 0 bases, the J end by 9 bases, with 6 bases between. CDR3 protein: CASSLTVGEQFF. The DNA of the CDR3 is TGTGCCAGCAGCTTAACCGTGGGTGAGCAGTTCTTC.

The rearrangement joins TRBV28 to TRBJ2-2; 8 positions match TRBD1. Trimming removed 6 bases from V and 6 bases from J; junction bases left unmatched: 9. The CDR3 loop spans 15 amino acids. CDR1 and CDR2 (germline): MDHEN, SYDVKM. The CDR3 bases are TGTGCCAGCAGACGGACAGGGTGGGGTTCCGGGGAGCTGTTTTTT. Amino acid sequence: CASRRTGWGSGELFF. The full variable domain, rest sourced from reference TRBV28 and TRBJ2-2, is DVKVTQSSRYLVKRTGEKVFLECVQDMDHENMFWYRQDPGLGLRLIYFSYDVKMKEKGDIPEGYSVSREKKERFSLILESASTNQTSMYLCASRRTGWGSGELFFGEGSRLTVL.

On this clonotype: This could be a read error, since a much larger clone is one nucleotide away. V and J are TRBV29-1 and TRBJ2-5; 11 bases fit TRBD2. V trimming: 7 bases; J trimming: 11 bases; junction bases outside the gene matches: 12. Germline CDR1 and CDR2: SQVTM and ANQGSEA. The CDR3 spans 13 residues. CDR3 protein: CSGRLAGYNEQYF. As DNA, the CDR3 is TGCAGCGGTAGACTAGCGGGGTACAATGAGCAGTACTTC.

On this clonotype itself: A junction end diverges from the germline sequence, so it may reflect a read error. The chain couples TRBV28 to TRBJ1-6; D unresolved. CDR3 size: 15 residues. The germline gives CDR1 MDHEN, CDR2 SYDVKM. The CDR3 DNA follows: TGTGCCAGCAGTTTAGGCGGACGGGATAATTCACCCCTCCAATTT. This translates into CASSLGGRDNSPLQF.

For this clonotype: Given a much more abundant clone one base away, this may be a read error. This chain connects TRBV29-1 to TRBJ2-7, with D uncertain. Germline values: CDR1 SQVTM, CDR2 ANQGSEA. Trimming took 4 bases from V and 7 from J, leaving 17 bases between them. The CDR3 is made up of 13 amino acids. The CDR3 sequence: CSVGGDTYNEQYF. CDR3 nucleotide sequence: TGCAGCGTTGGTGGGGATACCTACAATGAGCAGTACTTC.

The rearrangement uses TRBV12-3 or TRBV12-4 and TRBJ2-7; possible D gene TRBD1, 5 bases. Between the trimmed V and J ends, which lost 5 bases and 2 bases, there was a span of 13 bases. There are 14 residues in the CDR3. CDR3 DNA: TGTGCCAGCAGTGAAACAGGTTCAACCTACGAGCAGTACTTC. This encodes CASSETGSTYEQYF.

This clonotype was counted at least ten times. The chain links TRBV3-1 to TRBJ2-1; the D is unclear. Trimming shortened V by 1 base and J by 5 bases, and 12 bases separated the two germline ends. This CDR3 is built from 15 residues. The germline CDR1 and CDR2 sequences are LGHDT and YNNKEL (reference sequence). The CDR3 coding sequence is TGTGCCAGCAGCCAAGGTTTGGTTACGAACAATGAGCAGTTCTTC. This codes for CASSQGLVTNNEQFF.

The CDR3 protein is CTTHGPLAISYNEQYF. The CDR3 DNA sequence: TGTACCACCCACGGGCCACTAGCGATTTCCTACAATGAGCAGTACTTC. The V call is TRBV28, the J call TRBJ2-1, with 7 bases lining up with TRBD2. The DNA matches TRBJ2-7 better at its end, which makes the J call doubtful. In germline, CDR1 is MDHEN, CDR2 SYDVKM. The CDR3 extends over 16 amino acids.

The V gene is TRBV6-2 or TRBV6-3, the J gene TRBJ1-6; D uncertain. The CDR3 length is 12 residues. Germline V lookup: CDR1 MNHEY, CDR2 SVGEGT. The V end was cut by 2 bases, the J end by 13 bases, with 9 bases between. CDR3 protein: CASSYGSSPLHF. CDR3 coding DNA: TGTGCCAGCAGTTACGGCAGCAGCCCCCTCCACTTT.

The rearrangement joins TRBV11-2 to TRBJ2-5, with 13 bases fitting TRBD2. Germline V gene data show CDR1 as SGHAT and CDR2 as FQNNGV. The CDR3 has 17 residues. J lost 6 bases, V lost 4 bases, and 11 bases had no gene match. CDR3 sequence reads: CASSSGLAGALRKTQYF. CDR3 bases: TGTGCCAGCAGCTCTGGACTAGCGGGGGCCCTCCGAAAGACCCAGTACTTC.

The rearrangement uses TRBV25-1 and TRBJ1-6, with no clear D. The CDR3 extends over 14 amino acids. Per the germline V gene, CDR1 is MGHDK and CDR2 is SYGVNS. V lost 3 bases, J lost 9 bases, and 12 bases lay in between. CDR3 nucleotides: TGTGCCAGCAGTGACGGCCCTAGGGTTTCACCCCTCCACTTT. This codes for CASSDGPRVSPLHF.

V and J are TRBV6-2 or TRBV6-3 and TRBJ2-5; a possible D gene is TRBD2 (5 bases). This CDR3 is 11 amino acids long. Germline assignment: CDR1 MNHEY and CDR2 SVGEGT. V was cut by 10 bases and J by 4 bases, with 10 bases left in between. This chain's CDR3 is CAIEGPETQYF. The DNA for the CDR3 is TGTGCCATCGAGGGTCCAGAGACCCAGTACTTC.

This clonotype was detected only a few times. The rearrangement links TRBV7-2 to TRBJ2-7, with D unclear. Trimming shortened V by 4 bases and J by 4 bases, and 20 bases separated the two germline ends. This CDR3 has 16 amino acids. Germline CDR1 and CDR2: SGHTA and FQGNSA. The CDR3 DNA reads as TGTGCCAGCAGCTATCCGGAGAGAGACCGGCTTTACGAGCAGTACTTC. Protein product: CASSYPERDRLYEQYF.

This clonotype was recorded a few times. The chain recombines TRBV13 with TRBJ1-4, with unresolved D. V lost 0 bases to trimming and J lost 7 bases, with 3 bases between them. Looked up from germline, CDR1 is PRHDT and CDR2 is FYEKMQ (reference sequence). The CDR3 runs 12 residues. The CDR3 here is CASSLGPEKLFF. CDR3 bases: TGTGCCAGCAGCTTAGGCCCTGAAAAACTGTTTTTT.

In its sample, this clonotype was seen a few times. A much larger clone lies a single base off, so this may be a read error. The chain joins TRBV11-2 to TRBJ2-5; 9 bases match TRBD2. CDR1 and CDR2 from the germline V gene are SGHAT and FQNNGV. The CDR3 has 15 amino acids. V lost 3 bases to trimming and J lost 11 bases; unmatched junction nucleotides: 13. DNA of the CDR3: TGTGCCAGCAGCTTTAGCGGGGGCCGTTACAATGAGCAGTACTTC. Translating it yields CASSFSGGRYNEQYF.

The genes are TRBV24-1 and TRBJ2-6; D remains ambiguous. V was pared by 2 bases and J by 0 bases, with 7 bases between. Germline CDR1 reads KGHDR; CDR2 reads SFDVKD. The length of the CDR3 is 16 residues. CDR3 coding DNA: TGTGCCACCAGTGATTCCACAGTCTCTGGGGCCAACGTCCTGACTTTC. Its translation: CATSDSTVSGANVLTF.

The genes are TRBV7-9 and TRBJ2-2; TRBD1 is a possible D gene (5 bases). Looked up from germline, CDR1 is SEHNR and CDR2 is FQNEAQ (reference sequence). V was clipped by 1 base and J by 6 bases, with 9 bases between them. The CDR3 is 14 residues long. CDR3 sequence: CASSLEGHPGELFF. CDR3 in DNA: TGTGCCAGCAGCTTAGAGGGGCATCCCGGGGAGCTGTTTTTT.

This clonotype was seen once. The chain joins TRBV28 to TRBJ2-3; D is ambiguous. This CDR3 contains 12 residues. Germline values: CDR1 MDHEN, CDR2 SYDVKM. The V and J ends lost 3 bases and 10 bases respectively, with 11 bases between them. In DNA form, the CDR3 reads TGTGCCAGCAGTTTCCTCCGTGGGGCGCAGTATTTT. This gives the protein CASSFLRGAQYF.